Each of the 32 T cell receptor beta chains below was sequenced from the same sample in a study of blood T cell repertoires in COVID-19. Generated by immunoSEQ multiplex PCR, the TCRdb table keeps only in-frame clones and is missing some. The table has about 200,000 clones, 86% seen once; the top ten hold roughly 5.9%. The sample comprised PBMCs or T cells enriched from blood (not recorded which). The origin of the receptors is a man aged 35-49 years with acute COVID-19.

V gene TRBV4-1 combines with J gene TRBJ2-1; 9 bases align to TRBD2. Losses at the gene ends were 1 base for V and 7 bases for J; bases not matched to a gene: 8. This CDR3 has 16 amino acids. CDR1 and CDR2 (germline): MGHRA, YSYEKL. The CDR3 reads CASSQAYSGSGNEQFF. The DNA of the CDR3 is TGCGCCAGCAGCCAAGCATATAGCGGGAGTGGGAATGAGCAGTTCTTC.

The chain joins TRBV4-1 to TRBJ2-1; 10 nucleotides line up with TRBD2. This CDR3 has 16 amino acids. CDR1 and CDR2 (germline): MGHRA, YSYEKL. V shed 4 bases and J 4 bases; nucleotides not matched to a gene: 7. CDR3 protein: CASSRYTSGVYNEQFF. The CDR3, as DNA: TGCGCCAGCAGCCGGTATACTAGCGGGGTATACAATGAGCAGTTCTTC.

This chain joins TRBV12-5 and TRBJ1-2; a possible D gene is TRBD1 (5 bases). This CDR3 is built from 14 residues. Trimming cost V 6 bases and J 3 bases, with 14 bases left between them. Germline assignment: CDR1 LGHNT and CDR2 FRNRAP. CDR3 in DNA: TGTGCTAGTGGACCCGGGGGGTCGGACTATGGCTACACCTTC. Translating it yields CASGPGGSDYGYTF. The full variable domain, in which reference TRBV12-5 and TRBJ1-2 provide the parts outside the CDR3, is DARVTQTPRHKVTEMGQEVTMRCQPILGHNTVFWYRQTMMQGLELLAYFRNRAPLDDSGMPKDRFSAEMPDATLATLKIQPSEPRDSAVYFCASGPGGSDYGYTFGSGTRLTVV.

This clone was found once. The rearrangement joins TRBV6-5 to TRBJ1-2; D possibly corresponds to TRBD1 (5 bases). Looked up from germline, CDR1 is MNHEY and CDR2 is SVGAGI. The V and J ends lost 4 bases and 8 bases respectively, with 17 bases between them. The CDR3 is made up of 14 amino acids. In DNA, the CDR3 is TGTGCCAGCAGTTCTCGTGGGGGGAGTAAGGGCTACACCTTC. Residues: CASSSRGGSKGYTF.

V is TRBV24-1 and J is TRBJ2-7, with 12 bases fitting TRBD2. CDR3 length: 16 residues. V was pared by 4 bases and J by 1 base, with 4 bases of the junction left unmatched. Germline CDR1 and CDR2: KGHDR and SFDVKD. As DNA, the CDR3 is TGTGCCACCAGTGACACGACTAGCGGGAGATCCTACGAGCAGTACTTC. Translating gives CATSDTTSGRSYEQYF.

The chain combines TRBV25-1 with TRBJ2-7; D possibly corresponds to TRBD2 (6 bases). CDR3 size: 14 residues. Deletions cut 3 bases from V and 4 bases from J, with 13 bases between. Germline V gives CDR1 MGHDK, CDR2 SYGVNS. For the CDR3, the DNA is TGTGCCAGCAGTGACCACCTAAGCGGGTACGAGCAGTACTTC. This gives the protein CASSDHLSGYEQYF.

The CDR3 DNA follows: TGTGCCAGCAGCTCCCAGGGGGTCACTGAAGCTTTCTTT. The encoded protein is CASSSQGVTEAFF. The chain uses TRBV7-8 and TRBJ1-1; TRBD1 matches at 7 bases. Per germline, CDR1 SGHVS and CDR2 FQNEAQ. The length of the CDR3 is 13 residues. With V trimmed by 4 bases and J by 4 bases, 3 bases remained unmatched.

This chain's CDR3 is CASSFGRNEQFF. The CDR3 region has the DNA TGTGCCAGCAGCTTTGGCAGGAATGAGCAGTTCTTC. This chain uses TRBV11-2 with TRBJ2-1; unclear D gene. This CDR3 is built from 12 residues. V dropped 3 bases and J dropped 7 bases, with 7 bases sitting between them. CDR1 and CDR2 (germline): SGHAT, FQNNGV.

The chain joins TRBV5-6 to TRBJ1-2; possible D gene TRBD1, 5 bases. The V end lost 4 bases, the J end lost 5 bases, and 18 bases lay between the germline ends. This CDR3 has 15 amino acids. In germline, CDR1 is SGHDT, CDR2 YYEEEE. The CDR3: CASSPGEWDWYGYTF. CDR3 coding DNA: TGTGCCAGCAGCCCGGGGGAGTGGGACTGGTATGGCTACACCTTC.

A single count supports this clone. The CDR3 spells CASSLGQGYQPQHF. For the CDR3, the DNA is TGTGCCAGCAGCTTGGGACAGGGGTATCAGCCCCAGCATTTT. The V and J genes are TRBV2 and TRBJ1-5; 10 nucleotides line up with TRBD1. The CDR3 extends over 14 amino acids. V lost 6 bases, J lost 5 bases, and 4 bases stayed unmatched. Germline V gene data show CDR1 as SNHLY and CDR2 as FYNNEI.

This rearrangement joins TRBV2 to TRBJ2-1; D uncertain. Germline V gene sequence: CDR1 SNHLY, CDR2 FYNNEI. This CDR3 has 10 amino acids. Trimming took off 4 bases at V and 10 bases at J, with 5 bases between the two ends. The CDR3 loop is CASSVMEQFF. The CDR3 nucleotides are TGTGCCAGCAGTGTCATGGAGCAGTTCTTC.

J is TRBJ2-1 and V is TRBV5-1; 7 bases map to TRBD2. V dropped 2 bases and J dropped 4; count of bases not matched to a gene: 3. This CDR3 comprises 14 residues. CDR1 is SGHRS, CDR2 YFSETQ, per germline. This CDR3 reads CASSFSGRYNEQFF. CDR3 sequence (DNA): TGCGCCAGCAGCTTTTCCGGGAGGTACAATGAGCAGTTCTTC.

This chain joins TRBV5-8 and TRBJ2-1; 7 bases align to TRBD2. Trimming at V came to 5 bases and at J to 3 bases, leaving 11 bases not matched to a gene. CDR3 length equals 16 residues. Germline-derived CDR1 and CDR2 are SGHTS and YDEGEE. CDR3 coding DNA: TGTGCCAGCAGTAATCTCGGGACTACCTACTACAATGAGCAGTTCTTC. As protein: CASSNLGTTYYNEQFF.

The genes are TRBV6-2 or TRBV6-3 and TRBJ2-4; D not certain. Germline V gene data show CDR1 as MNHEY and CDR2 as SVGEGT. V was trimmed by 4 bases and J by 4 bases, leaving 8 bases between them. The CDR3 runs to 13 residues. Here the CDR3 DNA reads TGTGCCAGCAGTTTTGACTCAAAAAACATTCAGTACTTC. It specifies CASSFDSKNIQYF.

This chain uses TRBV18 with TRBJ1-1, with D possibly being TRBD1 (5 bases). CDR3 length: 16 amino acids. Germline V gene data show CDR1 as KGHSH and CDR2 as LQKENI. The V end was cut by 2 bases, the J end by 1 base, with 14 bases between. CDR3 DNA sequence: TGTGCCAGCTCACCAGAGGCGGGGCTAGGGAACACTGAAGCTTTCTTT. Encoded protein: CASSPEAGLGNTEAFF. The whole variable domain, remainder taken from reference TRBV18 and TRBJ1-1, is NAGVMQNPRHLVRRRGQEARLRCSPMKGHSHVYWYRQLPEEGLKFMVYLQKENIIDESGMPKERFSAEFPKEGPSILRIQQVVRGDSAAYFCASSPEAGLGNTEAFFGQGTRLTVV.

The chain employs TRBV7-2 and TRBJ2-2; TRBD1 matches at 8 bases. CDR3 size: 15 residues. The ends lost 5 bases at V and 4 bases at J; junction bases unmatched: 6. Germline values: CDR1 SGHTA, CDR2 FQGNSA. Here the CDR3 reads CASSPRQGSTGELFF. Here the CDR3 DNA reads TGTGCCAGCAGCCCACGACAGGGGAGCACCGGGGAGCTGTTTTTT.

The chain joins TRBV5-1 to TRBJ2-3; 8 nucleotides agree with TRBD1. V lost 4 bases to trimming and J lost 7 bases; unmatched junction nucleotides: 8. The CDR3 is 14 amino acids. CDR1 and CDR2 (germline): SGHRS, YFSETQ. This CDR3 reads CASSLGQGTNTQYF. In nucleotides, the CDR3 is TGCGCCAGCAGCCTCGGACAGGGAACGAATACGCAGTATTTT.

V gene TRBV5-5 combines with J gene TRBJ1-5; 7 nucleotides line up with TRBD1. The germline gives CDR1 SGHKS, CDR2 YYEKEE (reference sequence). The CDR3 covers 17 residues. The V segment lost 4 bases and the J segment 2 bases; nucleotides outside the gene matches: 12. The CDR3 region has the DNA TGTGCCAGCAGCGGGGGCCAAGGGGGCCTTGGCAATCAGCCCCAGCATTTT. Its protein is CASSGGQGGLGNQPQHF.

This clone was seen just once. The V call is TRBV7-9, the J call TRBJ2-3, with 9 positions matching TRBD1. The V segment lost 5 bases and the J segment 7 bases; nucleotides outside the gene matches: 10. CDR1 is SEHNR, CDR2 FQNEAQ, per germline (reference sequence). This CDR3 has 15 amino acids. The CDR3 bases are TGTGCCAGCAGCCTTACAGGGGGCCCTCCCCATACGCAGTATTTT. Translating it yields CASSLTGGPPHTQYF.

This clone showed up just once. The gene calls are TRBV28 and TRBJ2-2; 9 bases line up with TRBD1. The V segment lost 11 bases and the J segment 4 bases; nucleotides outside the gene matches: 2. CDR3 length equals 12 residues. The germline V gene has CDR1 MDHEN and CDR2 SYDVKM. The CDR3 sequence: CAGQGSTGELFF. In DNA, the CDR3 is TGTGCCGGACAGGGGTCCACCGGGGAGCTGTTTTTT. The full variable domain, in which reference TRBV28 and TRBJ2-2 provide the parts outside the CDR3, is DVKVTQSSRYLVKRTGEKVFLECVQDMDHENMFWYRQDPGLGLRLIYFSYDVKMKEKGDIPEGYSVSREKKERFSLILESASTNQTSMYLCAGQGSTGELFFGEGSRLTVL.

The gene calls are TRBV21-1 and TRBJ2-7; the listed D gene, TRBD2, was not tested against the DNA. TRBV21-1 is assigned pseudogene status. The CDR3 spans 13 residues. The chain's CDR3 is CASGALSSYEQYF. The CDR3 DNA follows: TGTGCCAGCGGAGCGTTAAGCTCCTACGAGCAGTACTTC.

The rearrangement joins TRBV28 to TRBJ1-4, with 9 bases matching TRBD1. Trimming removed 7 bases from V and 8 bases from J; junction bases left unmatched: 11. This CDR3 contains 15 residues. Germline CDR1 and CDR2: MDHEN and SYDVKM. The CDR3 nucleotides are TGTGCCAGCAATCTGGCGGGACAGGGTGGGGAAAAACTGTTTTTT. Amino acid sequence: CASNLAGQGGEKLFF.

This rearrangement joins TRBV5-5 to TRBJ1-5; D not certain. Trimming took off 0 bases at V and 4 bases at J, with 8 bases between the two ends. Germline V CDR1 and CDR2: SGHKS, YYEKEE (reference sequence). The CDR3 has 14 amino acids. As DNA, the CDR3 is TGTGCCAGCAGCTTGGGCGCCCCGAATCAGCCCCAGCATTTT. Translation: CASSLGAPNQPQHF.

CDR3 sequence: CASSQGPASGTDTQYF. The CDR3 nucleotides read TGTGCCAGCAGCCAAGGTCCCGCTAGCGGGACAGATACGCAGTATTTT. The chain uses TRBV3-1 (or the pseudogene TRBV3-2) and TRBJ2-3; TRBD2 agrees at 8 bases. V lost 1 base and J lost 3; bases outside the gene matches: 6. The CDR3 runs 16 residues. Germline CDR1 reads LGHDT; CDR2 reads YNNKEL (reference sequence).

The V gene is TRBV6-2 or TRBV6-3, the J gene TRBJ2-1, with a possible D match to TRBD1 (6 bases). This CDR3 contains 15 residues. V was trimmed by 4 bases and J by 7 bases, leaving 17 bases between them. The germline V gene has CDR1 MNHEY and CDR2 SVGEGT. The CDR3 coding sequence is TGTGCCAGCAGTTCTTACAGGGTGGGGGAGAATGAGCAGTTCTTC. As protein: CASSSYRVGENEQFF.

The V call is TRBV4-2, the J call TRBJ2-2, with TRBD1 identical over 8 bases. This CDR3 contains 16 residues. From germline, CDR1 is LGHNA and CDR2 YNFKEQ. After removal of 3 bases from V and 7 bases from J, the junction contained 10 bases not matched to a gene. In DNA, the CDR3 is TGTGCCAGCAGCCAGGGACAGGTAGCCCTTGGCGGGGAGCTGTTTTTT. Translation: CASSQGQVALGGELFF.

V gene TRBV28 combines with J gene TRBJ1-2; 8 nucleotides align to TRBD1. The J segment lost 6 bases and the V segment lost 6 bases, leaving 12 bases of the junction unmatched. The CDR3 is 15 residues long. Germline CDR1 is MDHEN and CDR2 is SYDVKM. For the CDR3, the DNA is TGTGCCAGCAGGAGAACAGCGGGACAGGCAAATGGCTACACCTTC. Amino acid sequence: CASRRTAGQANGYTF.

The table lists this clone with a few counts. The CDR3, as DNA: TGCAGCGTTGTACAGACCTCGCTGGCTTTCTTT. Translating it yields CSVVQTSLAFF. The chain has TRBV29-1 and TRBJ1-1; no definite D call. The CDR3 totals 11 residues. Trimming took 4 bases from V and 11 from J, leaving 14 bases between them. Germline V gives CDR1 SQVTM, CDR2 ANQGSEA.

The gene calls are TRBV7-9 and TRBJ2-5; TRBD1 is a possible D gene (6 bases). The CDR3 runs 16 residues. V gave up 5 bases and J gave up 1 base, with 17 bases separating them. Germline lookup yields CDR1 SEHNR and CDR2 FQNEAQ (reference sequence). In DNA, the CDR3 is TGTGCCAGCAGCCCCAGGGGATTGGGGTTCCAAGAGACCCAGTACTTC. Residues: CASSPRGLGFQETQYF.

The gene calls are TRBV6-2 or TRBV6-3 and TRBJ1-2; 7 bases line up with TRBD1. The CDR3 loop spans 19 amino acids. The V and J ends lost 4 bases and 7 bases, in that order; junction bases with no gene match: 24. Germline CDR1 MNHEY, CDR2 SVGEGT. CDR3 sequence (DNA): TGTGCCAGCAGTTCCTTCCGGGGCAGGGGGGTAAATCCTCCCGGTGGCTACACCTTC. Residues: CASSSFRGRGVNPPGGYTF.

The V and J genes are TRBV4-1 and TRBJ2-2; perhaps TRBD2 as D (5 bases). Trimming removed 0 bases at V and 1 base at J, with 12 bases between. Germline V gene data show CDR1 as MGHRA and CDR2 as YSYEKL. The CDR3 covers 17 residues. CDR3 bases: TGCGCCAGCAGCCAAGATCTGAGGGCAGGGAACACCGGGGAGCTGTTTTTT. It yields the protein CASSQDLRAGNTGELFF.

The rearrangement joins TRBV5-4 to TRBJ1-4, with D uncertain. The germline gives CDR1 SGHNT, CDR2 YYREEE (reference sequence). Trimming stripped 3 bases from V and 8 bases from J, with 11 bases between. There are 13 residues in the CDR3. The CDR3 reads CASSSPGIEKLFF. In DNA, the CDR3 is TGTGCCAGCAGCTCCCCGGGGATCGAAAAACTGTTTTTT.